This entry concerns a single TCR beta chain. This specimen belongs to a study of blood T cell repertoires in COVID-19. Whole-study context: The United States, Italy and Spain supplied acute and convalescent COVID-19 samples.

TCRdb's table, derived via immunoSEQ multiplex PCR, lists solely in-frame clones and lacks some. The sample consists of about 180,000 clones, about 82% of them appearing once. Cohorts were determined from participant-reported clinical history. Each recovered donor of Cohort 3 presented with two negative PCRs, clearance, or symptom resolution. The receptor's source is a woman aged 25 to 39 who had recovered from COVID-19. Sequenced input: PBMCs or T cells enriched from blood (not recorded which).

The DNA for the CDR3 is TGCGCCAGCAGCTTGGCCACTAGCGGGAGGGCCGGGGAGCTGTTTTTT. Protein: CASSLATSGRAGELFF. J is TRBJ2-2 and V is TRBV5-1; 13 nucleotides line up with TRBD2. CDR3 length equals 16 residues. CDR1 and CDR2 from the germline V gene are SGHRS and YFSETQ. The V segment lost 0 bases and the J segment 6 bases; nucleotides outside the gene matches: 2.